A single sample gave rise to the 26 T cell receptor beta chains below, sequenced in a study of beta chain features in type 1 diabetes. Expressed TCRB transcripts were sequenced because the isolated RNA had all been reverse transcribed beforehand. Assay used: immunoSEQ multiplex PCR; TCRdb lists only in-frame clones, some missing. The repertoire holds hundreds of thousands of clones, with 14% as singletons. The sequencing sample was made of central memory CD4+ T cells from blood. Receptor source: a man aged 25-45 years in good health.

The rearrangement joins TRBV4-3 to TRBJ2-3, with D unresolved. Germline V gene lookup returns CDR1 LGHNA and CDR2 YSLEER. Trimming removed 4 bases from V and 3 bases from J, with 11 bases in between. The CDR3 has 14 residues. The CDR3 nucleotides read TGCGCCAGCAGCCCATACCACCGGACAGATACGCAGTATTTT. This encodes CASSPYHRTDTQYF.

This chain connects TRBV7-2 to TRBJ1-4; D unclear. The CDR3 loop spans 14 amino acids. Germline V gene lookup returns CDR1 SGHTA and CDR2 FQGNSA. V lost 5 bases, J lost 4 bases, and 11 bases lay in between. The CDR3 DNA follows: TGTGCCAGCAGCCCCACGGTCTTTAATGAAAAACTGTTTTTT. Its protein product is CASSPTVFNEKLFF.

This clone has just a few counts. The chain has TRBV7-2 and TRBJ2-1, with D possibly called TRBD1 or TRBD2 (6 bases each). Germline V gene lookup returns CDR1 SGHTA and CDR2 FQGNSA. V was clipped by 0 bases and J by 7 bases, with 10 bases between them. The CDR3 spans 14 residues. CDR3 in DNA: TGTGCCAGCAGCTTAGCGGGGGGCCTAAATGAGCAGTTCTTC. It translates to CASSLAGGLNEQFF.

The chain is built from TRBV18 and TRBJ1-1; no firm D call. With 5 bases removed from V and 7 bases from J, the gap between germline ends came to 23 bases. CDR3 length: 16 amino acids. Looked up from germline, CDR1 is KGHSH and CDR2 is LQKENI. For the CDR3, the DNA is TGTGCCAGCTCATCTCAGACCGCAGTCACGTTTCTTGAAGCTTTCTTT. Translating it yields CASSSQTAVTFLEAFF.

The chain joins TRBV6-5 to TRBJ1-4; 7 nucleotides match TRBD1. This CDR3 is built from 15 residues. J gave up 10 bases and V 4 bases, and 12 bases lay outside the gene matches. Germline assignment: CDR1 MNHEY and CDR2 SVGAGI. In nucleotides, the CDR3 is TGTGCCAGCAGTTCCGCGGGGACAGTTAAATTAAAACTGTTTTTT. This gives the protein CASSSAGTVKLKLFF.

The chain has TRBV19 and TRBJ1-2; 12 bases align to TRBD1. This CDR3 region has 15 residues. Germline lookup yields CDR1 LNHDA and CDR2 SQIVND (reference sequence). V shed 5 bases, J shed 4 bases, and the junction held 5 bases outside the gene matches. The CDR3 loop is CASSPTGQGAYGYTF. In DNA, the CDR3 is TGTGCCAGTAGTCCCACGGGACAGGGGGCCTATGGCTACACCTTC.

The genes are TRBV9 and TRBJ1-2, with no clear D. There are 13 residues in the CDR3. Germline CDR1 is SGDLS and CDR2 is YYNGEE. Trimming took off 0 bases at V and 8 bases at J, with 11 bases between the two ends. The CDR3 loop reads CASSVVEGIGYTF. Here the CDR3 DNA reads TGTGCCAGCAGCGTAGTGGAGGGTATCGGCTACACCTTC.

This rearrangement joins TRBV6-1 to TRBJ2-2; tentative D call: TRBD2 (6 bases). Trimming removed 5 bases at V and 5 bases at J, with 21 bases between. Germline CDR1 MNHNS, CDR2 SASEGT. CDR3 length: 17 residues. CDR3 DNA: TGTGCCAGCAGTAAAGACCGATCGGGACTTATTACCGGGGAGCTGTTTTTT. Residues: CASSKDRSGLITGELFF.

The chain has TRBV4-1 and TRBJ1-1; tentative D call: TRBD1 (5 bases). The V end lost 3 bases, the J end lost 5 bases, and 16 bases lay between the germline ends. The CDR3 covers 15 residues. Looked up from germline, CDR1 is MGHRA and CDR2 is YSYEKL. As DNA, the CDR3 is TGCGCCAGCAGCCACCCTCAGGGCATGGGAACTGAAGCTTTCTTT. It is translated as CASSHPQGMGTEAFF.

This clone was picked up a small number of times. V gene TRBV30 combines with J gene TRBJ1-5; no clear D. Germline V gene lookup returns CDR1 GTSNPN and CDR2 SVGIG (reference sequence). This CDR3 spans 14 amino acids. Deletions cut 0 bases from V and 7 bases from J, with 13 bases between. The CDR3 DNA follows: TGTGCCTGGAGTGTACTAGGGCGAGGACAGCCCCAGCATTTT. Translated, it gives CAWSVLGRGQPQHF.

The chain couples TRBV10-3 to TRBJ2-1; 9 bases are shared with TRBD1. Germline lookup yields CDR1 ENHRY and CDR2 SYGVKD. Trimming cost V 6 bases and J 5 bases; bases outside gene matches: 2. The CDR3 runs 13 residues. CDR3 loop: CAIRGQGNNEQFF. CDR3 DNA: TGTGCCATCAGGGGACAGGGAAACAATGAGCAGTTCTTC.

The chain couples TRBV7-9 to TRBJ1-4; TRBD1 might be the D (6 bases). With 5 bases removed from V and 13 bases from J, the gap between germline ends came to 17 bases. CDR3 size: 13 residues. Germline V lookup: CDR1 SEHNR, CDR2 FQNEAQ (reference sequence). CDR3 protein: CASSGGAGARLFF. In DNA form, the CDR3 reads TGTGCCAGCAGCGGAGGGGCAGGGGCGAGACTGTTTTTT.

This clone was picked up a small number of times. This chain uses TRBV5-4 with TRBJ2-5; D gene unclear. The CDR3 is 14 amino acids. Looked up from germline, CDR1 is SGHNT and CDR2 is YYREEE (reference sequence). The V and J ends lost 1 base and 2 bases respectively, with 9 bases between them. The CDR3 region has the DNA TGTGCCAGCAGCTTGAATTTCCAGCAAGAGACCCAGTACTTC. This translates into CASSLNFQQETQYF.

Notes on this clone: The junction departs from the called germline gene at one end, perhaps through a read error. The V gene is TRBV10-3, the J gene TRBJ2-7; TRBD1 aligns across 12 bases. Germline CDR1 and CDR2: ENHRY and SYGVKD. The length of the CDR3 is 16 residues. The CDR3 nucleotides are TGTGCCAGCAGTGATCCGGGACAGGGGGCATCCTACGAGCAGTACTTC. Protein: CASSDPGQGASYEQYF.

The chain is built from TRBV15 and TRBJ1-3; no reliable D call. Germline-derived CDR1 and CDR2 are LNHNV and YYDKDF (reference sequence). Trimming left V 0 bases short and J 1 base short, with 10 bases between. The CDR3 runs 16 residues. The CDR3, as DNA: TGTGCCACCAGCAGAGATCGCGACACTTCTGGAAACACCATATATTTT. Translating gives CATSRDRDTSGNTIYF.

This clone has a count of ten or more. The chain carries TRBV7-2 and TRBJ2-7; D is undetermined. Germline loops: CDR1 SGHTA, CDR2 FQGNSA. The ends were cut back, 5 bases at V and 5 bases at J, with 10 bases in the middle. The length of the CDR3 is 12 residues. The CDR3 region has the DNA TGTGCCAGCAGCCCCCACCTTGACGAGCAGTACTTC. It is translated as CASSPHLDEQYF. Looking up the rest from reference TRBV7-2 and TRBJ2-7 gives the full variable domain: GAGVSQSPSNKVTEKGKDVELRCDPISGHTALYWYRQSLGQGLEFLIYFQGNSAPDKSGLPSDRFSAERTGGSVSTLTIQRTQQEDSAVYLCASSPHLDEQYFGPGTRLTVT.

V gene TRBV11-2 combines with J gene TRBJ2-1; D remains unclear. The V and J ends lost 0 bases and 9 bases respectively, with 9 bases between them. The CDR3 spans 13 residues. Germline V gene data show CDR1 as SGHAT and CDR2 as FQNNGV. CDR3 nucleotides: TGTGCCAGCAGCTTAGATAGGGCCCTTGAGCAGTTCTTC. Residues: CASSLDRALEQFF.

The rearrangement joins TRBV10-3 to TRBJ2-3; D unresolved. From germline, CDR1 is ENHRY and CDR2 SYGVKD. Trimming cost V 4 bases and J 1 base, with 6 bases left between them. CDR3 length equals 13 residues. CDR3 protein: CAISGGGTDTQYF. The CDR3 DNA reads as TGTGCCATCAGTGGTGGGGGCACAGATACGCAGTATTTT.

For this clone: This likely traces to a read error, being one base from a far larger clone. Additional DNA sequences in this sample encode the identical CDR3. This rearrangement joins TRBV4-3 to TRBJ2-3; possible D gene TRBD2, 6 bases. The CDR3 covers 16 residues. Germline loops: CDR1 LGHNA, CDR2 YSLEER. Trimming stripped 1 base from V and 0 bases from J, with 11 bases between. Here the CDR3 reads CASSQGAAGSTDTQYF. DNA of the CDR3: TGCGCCAGCAGCCAAGGAGCAGCGGGTAGCACAGATACGCAGTATTTT.

This clone turned up a few times. V gene TRBV6-6 combines with J gene TRBJ2-3; perhaps TRBD1 as D (6 bases). The CDR3 is 13 residues long. Trimming removed 8 bases at V and 2 bases at J, with 11 bases between. The germline CDR1 and CDR2 sequences are MNHNY and SVGAGI (reference sequence). CDR3 residues: CASESGDTDTQYF. The CDR3 DNA is TGTGCCAGCGAGTCAGGGGACACAGATACGCAGTATTTT.

This clone was recorded a few times. V usage is TRBV11-2 and J usage is TRBJ2-1; D is uncertain. CDR3 size: 11 residues. The germline V gene has CDR1 SGHAT and CDR2 FQNNGV. V lost 1 base and J lost 10, with 5 bases in between. CDR3 region: CASSLGVEQFF. DNA of the CDR3: TGTGCCAGCAGCTTAGGGGTAGAGCAGTTCTTC. Filled out from reference TRBV11-2 and TRBJ2-1, the complete variable domain reads EAGVAQSPRYKIIEKRQSVAFWCNPISGHATLYWYQQILGQGPKLLIQFQNNGVVDDSQLPKDRFSAERLKGVDSTLKIQPAKLEDSAVYLCASSLGVEQFFGPGTRLTVL.

This clone was seen a few times. This rearrangement joins TRBV5-5 to TRBJ1-5; D unclear. CDR1 is SGHKS, CDR2 YYEKEE, per germline (reference sequence). Trimming cost V 0 bases and J 5 bases, with 12 bases left between them. The CDR3 has 15 residues. The CDR3 is CASSLAAGSYQPQHF. CDR3 DNA: TGTGCCAGCAGCTTGGCCGCGGGGTCATATCAGCCCCAGCATTTT.

V gene TRBV9 combines with J gene TRBJ2-1; no reliable D call. Between the trimmed V and J ends, which lost 3 bases and 3 bases, there was a span of 13 bases. Germline lookup yields CDR1 SGDLS and CDR2 YYNGEE. The CDR3 loop spans 15 amino acids. CDR3 in DNA: TGTGCCAGCAGCGCCAAGGACCCCCTCTACAATGAGCAGTTCTTC. Amino acid sequence: CASSAKDPLYNEQFF.

The V call is TRBV7-9, the J call TRBJ2-1; D gene uncertain. Between the trimmed V and J ends, which lost 0 bases and 13 bases, there was a span of 19 bases. The CDR3 runs to 15 residues. Per the germline V gene, CDR1 is SEHNR and CDR2 is FQNEAQ (reference sequence). As DNA, the CDR3 is TGTGCCAGCAGCTTAGCGCTAGGACGAAACTCTGCACAGTTCTTC. It specifies CASSLALGRNSAQFF.

The CDR3 coding sequence is TGTGCCAGCAGCTTAGAGCGGGGCCGCGAGCAGTACGTC. This translates into CASSLERGREQYV. V and J are TRBV7-2 and TRBJ2-7; 7 nucleotides line up with TRBD2. The CDR3 contains 13 residues. Germline CDR1 reads SGHTA; CDR2 reads FQGNSA. J gave up 6 bases and V 1 base, and 3 bases lay outside the gene matches.

This clone came up a few times. The chain has TRBV7-9 and TRBJ2-2; TRBD1 agrees at 11 bases. The CDR3 totals 16 residues. The V segment lost 5 bases and the J segment 7 bases; nucleotides outside the gene matches: 9. Per germline, CDR1 SEHNR and CDR2 FQNEAQ (reference sequence). CDR3 DNA sequence: TGTGCCAGCAGCGCGACGGACAGGGGGCTCAACGGGGAGCTGTTTTTT. Translated: CASSATDRGLNGELFF.